These 21 T cell receptor beta chains were all obtained from the same sample, sequenced in a study of cytomegalovirus exposure and HLA in healthy donors (dated by TCRdb to 2016 to 2017). Libraries were built with the immunoSEQ multiplex PCR assay. The multiplex PCR relied on a mix of 60 forward primers for TCR Vbeta segments and 13 reverse primers for TCR Jbeta segments. The table comes from immuneACCESS by way of TCRdb, which keeps in-frame sequences with V and J called. Part of the clones is missing from these tables; in studies checked, under half for an unresolved V gene and the rest for unknown reasons. For this sample there are 150,000 to 250,000 clones; roughly 79% appear just once. The biggest ten clones account for about 1.9% of the sample. What was sequenced was PBMCs. These receptors all come from a man aged 25-45 years in good health and CMV-seronegative.

The chain is built from TRBV28 and TRBJ2-7; weak D call: TRBD2 (6 bases). The CDR3 covers 12 residues. V was pared by 8 bases and J by 4 bases, with 12 bases between. Germline assignment: CDR1 MDHEN and CDR2 SYDVKM. In DNA form, the CDR3 reads TGTGCCAGCCTTGGGACTGGTTACGAGCAGTACTTC. Its protein product is CASLGTGYEQYF.

J is TRBJ1-1 and V is TRBV7-8, with 7 bases aligning to TRBD1. The J segment lost 6 bases and the V segment lost 6 bases, leaving 4 bases of the junction unmatched. The CDR3 covers 12 residues. Germline assignment: CDR1 SGHVS and CDR2 FQNEAQ. Here the CDR3 DNA reads TGTGCCAGCAGACGGACAGGACCTGAAGCTTTCTTT. As protein: CASRRTGPEAFF.

The chain has TRBV18 and TRBJ1-5; D not certain. The CDR3 runs to 15 residues. CDR1 is KGHSH, CDR2 LQKENI, per germline. Trimming pared 3 bases from V and 4 bases from J, leaving 13 bases between. The CDR3 DNA is TGTGCCAGCTCACCCTCTCGAGGAAGGAATCAGCCCCAGCATTTT. Encoded protein: CASSPSRGRNQPQHF.

This sequence joins TRBV30 and TRBJ2-7; TRBD2 matches 9 bases. Germline V gene sequence: CDR1 GTSNPN, CDR2 SVGIG (reference sequence). The CDR3 has 14 residues. The junction had 10 bases not matched to a gene; V was cut back by 3 bases and J by 7 bases. CDR3 in DNA: TGTGCCTGGAGAGCCTTAGCGGGAGTGGGGGAGCAGTACTTC. It specifies CAWRALAGVGEQYF. Based on the CDR3 plus reference TRBV30 and TRBJ2-7, the full variable domain is SQTIHQWPATLVQPVGSPLSLECTVEGTSNPNLYWYRQAAGRGLQLLFYSVGIGQISSEVPQNLSASRPQDRQFILSSKKLLLSDSGFYLCAWRALAGVGEQYFGPGTRLTVT.

Only one count was recorded for this clone. The chain couples TRBV28 to TRBJ2-7; TRBD2 agrees at 10 bases. The CDR3 extends over 15 amino acids. With 5 bases clipped from V and 4 bases from J, the junction kept 8 bases outside the gene matches. Looked up from germline, CDR1 is MDHEN and CDR2 is SYDVKM. CDR3 in DNA: TGTGCCAGCAGTGCGAGCGGGAGGGCCCAGTACGAGCAGTACTTC. Translation gives CASSASGRAQYEQYF.

The chain has TRBV6-1 and TRBJ1-2; tentatively, D is TRBD1 (6 bases). CDR1 and CDR2 from the germline V gene are MNHNS and SASEGT. The CDR3 has 15 amino acids. Trimming took 1 base from V and 5 from J, leaving 14 bases between them. Here the CDR3 reads CASSEEGGAIYGYTF. The CDR3 nucleotides are TGTGCCAGCAGTGAAGAGGGGGGGGCAATATATGGCTACACCTTC.

J is TRBJ2-7 and V is TRBV7-9; 8 bases agree with TRBD1. The CDR3 spans 14 residues. J was trimmed by 2 bases and V by 7 bases; bases with no gene match: 7. The germline V gene encodes CDR1 SEHNR and CDR2 FQNEAQ (reference sequence). CDR3 sequence reads: CASTDRTGTYEQYF. The DNA for the CDR3 is TGTGCCAGCACCGACAGGACAGGGACCTACGAGCAGTACTTC.

Worth noting for this clone: The identical CDR3 is also encoded by other nucleotide sequences in the sample. V usage is TRBV6-4 and J usage is TRBJ2-3, with 7 bases identical to TRBD2. Germline loops: CDR1 MRHNA, CDR2 SNTAGT. J lost 0 bases, V lost 3 bases, and 0 bases had no gene match. The CDR3 totals 14 residues. CDR3 sequence (DNA): TGTGCCAGCAGTGATAGCGGGAGCACAGATACGCAGTATTTT. This translates into CASSDSGSTDTQYF.

The sample holds one count of this clone. J is TRBJ1-5 and V is TRBV18, with D perhaps matching TRBD1 (5 bases). Germline CDR1 and CDR2: KGHSH and LQKENI. V shed 2 bases and J shed 1 base, with 9 bases lying between them. The CDR3 spans 15 residues. In DNA form, the CDR3 reads TGTGCCAGCTCACCATTAACAGGCAGCAATCAGCCCCAGCATTTT. Its protein product is CASSPLTGSNQPQHF.

For the CDR3, the DNA is TGTGCCAGCACCGGGGCGGGGAGGGAACAAGAGACCCAGTACTTC. Protein product: CASTGAGREQETQYF. The chain is built from TRBV6-1 and TRBJ2-5; the match to TRBD2 covers 7 bases. J lost 2 bases, V lost 7 bases, and 10 bases had no gene match. Germline values: CDR1 MNHNS, CDR2 SASEGT. This CDR3 is built from 15 residues.

The J gene is TRBJ2-1, the V gene TRBV25-1; 9 nucleotides agree with TRBD2. The germline CDR1 and CDR2 sequences are MGHDK and SYGVNS. V shed 3 bases and J 8 bases; nucleotides not matched to a gene: 17. CDR3 length: 18 residues. The CDR3 DNA is TGTGCCAGCAGTGATCCTAGCGGGGAGGGGCTAATTAGCGATGAGCAGTTCTTC. Protein sequence: CASSDPSGEGLISDEQFF. Looking up the rest from reference TRBV25-1 and TRBJ2-1 gives the full variable domain: EADIYQTPRYLVIGTGKKITLECSQTMGHDKMYWYQQDPGMELHLIHYSYGVNSTEKGDLSSESTVSRIRTEHFPLTLESARPSHTSQYLCASSDPSGEGLISDEQFFGPGTRLTVL.

This chain joins TRBV29-1 and TRBJ2-1; 10 nucleotides match TRBD2. Germline lookup yields CDR1 SQVTM and CDR2 ANQGSEA. Trimming removed 6 bases from V and 6 bases from J; junction bases left unmatched: 8. The CDR3 sequence is 14 residues long. The CDR3 DNA sequence: TGCAGCGTCGGGACTAGCGCCAGCGGCAATGAGCAGTTCTTC. Its translation is CSVGTSASGNEQFF.

The rearrangement uses TRBV10-1 and TRBJ2-7; D uncertain. V was cut by 0 bases and J by 1 base, with 7 bases left in between. Germline CDR1 WNHNN, CDR2 SYGVQD (reference sequence). CDR3 length: 14 amino acids. CDR3 sequence: CASSESGRSYEQYF. Here the CDR3 DNA reads TGCGCCAGCAGTGAGTCGGGCAGATCCTACGAGCAGTACTTC.

The chain joins TRBV7-9 to TRBJ1-6; 7 bases are shared with TRBD1. Germline V gives CDR1 SEHNR, CDR2 FQNEAQ (reference sequence). V shed 10 bases, J shed 5 bases, and the junction held 5 bases outside the gene matches. The CDR3 covers 13 residues. The DNA of the CDR3 is TGTGCCACTTTGGGACAGCATAATTCACCCCTCCACTTT. The encoded protein is CATLGQHNSPLHF. The variable domain in full, with the rest retrieved from reference TRBV7-9 and TRBJ1-6, is DTGVSQNPRHKITKRGQNVTFRCDPISEHNRLYWYRQTLGQGPEFLTYFQNEAQLEKSRLLSDRFSAERPKGSFSTLEIQRTEQGDSAMYLCATLGQHNSPLHFGNGTRLTVT.

The chain recombines TRBV11-2 with TRBJ1-1; D remains ambiguous. This CDR3 contains 15 residues. The germline CDR1 and CDR2 sequences are SGHAT and FQNNGV. The germline V and J ends were trimmed by 8 bases and 2 bases, with 18 bases remaining between them. CDR3 DNA sequence: TGTGCCAGCCCCCCGGGGAGGCGGATTAACACTGAAGCTTTCTTT. Translating it yields CASPPGRRINTEAFF. Supplemented by reference TRBV11-2 and TRBJ1-1, the full variable domain reads EAGVAQSPRYKIIEKRQSVAFWCNPISGHATLYWYQQILGQGPKLLIQFQNNGVVDDSQLPKDRFSAERLKGVDSTLKIQPAKLEDSAVYLCASPPGRRINTEAFFGQGTRLTVV.

This sequence joins TRBV18 and TRBJ1-4; 7 nucleotides agree with TRBD1. The junction had 10 bases not matched to a gene; V was cut back by 2 bases and J by 4 bases. The CDR3 extends over 17 amino acids. Germline values: CDR1 KGHSH, CDR2 LQKENI. CDR3: CASSPLGGASVNEKLFF. CDR3 sequence (DNA): TGTGCCAGCTCACCATTAGGGGGCGCATCTGTTAATGAAAAACTGTTTTTT.

This clone has a handful of counts. J is TRBJ2-1 and V is TRBV27, with D maybe TRBD2 (6 bases). The germline CDR1 and CDR2 sequences are MNHEY and SMNVEV (reference sequence). V dropped 5 bases and J dropped 8 bases, with 16 bases sitting between them. This CDR3 is 14 amino acids long. In nucleotides, the CDR3 is TGTGCCAGCAGTCCCGCCGCGGGGTATGATGAGCAGTTCTTC. This gives the protein CASSPAAGYDEQFF.

The V gene is TRBV6-5, the J gene TRBJ1-4; D is possibly TRBD1 (5 bases). Trimming stripped 6 bases from V and 7 bases from J, with 18 bases between. The length of the CDR3 is 15 residues. Germline V gene data show CDR1 as MNHEY and CDR2 as SVGAGI. The chain's CDR3 is CASRMTGTGGEKLFF. The CDR3 DNA reads TGTGCCAGCAGGATGACCGGGACGGGAGGTGAAAAACTGTTTTTT.

The gene calls are TRBV13 and TRBJ2-7; a possible D gene is TRBD2 (6 bases). Looked up from germline, CDR1 is PRHDT and CDR2 is FYEKMQ (reference sequence). CDR3 length: 15 amino acids. The ends were cut back, 5 bases at V and 3 bases at J, with 17 bases in the middle. CDR3 in DNA: TGTGCCAGCAGCGGTGGGGGGAAGGGGCTCTACGAGCAGTACTTC. It is translated as CASSGGGKGLYEQYF.

The rearrangement links TRBV21-1 to TRBJ1-1; the D segment call TRBD1 is taken from the table without a DNA check. TRBV21-1 counts as a pseudogene. The CDR3 consists of 18 residues. This chain's CDR3 is CASGFPGQGASTKVKAFF. CDR3 bases: TGTGCCAGCGGATTTCCGGGACAGGGGGCGTCGACAAAGGTAAAAGCTTTCTTT.

The rearrangement uses TRBV14 and TRBJ2-7, with D possibly TRBD1 on 6 matching bases. This CDR3 is built from 16 residues. Trimming removed 2 bases from V and 0 bases from J, with 14 bases in between. Germline CDR1 reads SGHDN; CDR2 reads FVKESK. The CDR3 reads CASSQTHRALSYEQYF. CDR3 bases: TGTGCCAGCAGCCAAACCCACAGGGCCCTCTCCTACGAGCAGTACTTC. The complete variable domain, with remaining parts taken from reference TRBV14 and TRBJ2-7, reads EAGVTQFPSHSVIEKGQTVTLRCDPISGHDNLYWYRRVMGKEIKFLLHFVKESKQDESGMPNNRFLAERTGGTYSTLKVQPAELEDSGVYFCASSQTHRALSYEQYFGPGTRLTVT.